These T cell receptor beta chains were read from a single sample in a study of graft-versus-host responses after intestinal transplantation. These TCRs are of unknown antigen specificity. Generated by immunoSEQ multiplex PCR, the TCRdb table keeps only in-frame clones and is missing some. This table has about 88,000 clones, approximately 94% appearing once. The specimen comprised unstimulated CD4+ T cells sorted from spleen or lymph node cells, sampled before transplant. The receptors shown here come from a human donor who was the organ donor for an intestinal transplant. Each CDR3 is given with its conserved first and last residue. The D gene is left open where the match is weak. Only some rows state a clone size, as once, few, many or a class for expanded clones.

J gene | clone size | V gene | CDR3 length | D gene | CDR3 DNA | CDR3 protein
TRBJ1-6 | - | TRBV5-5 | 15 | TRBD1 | TGTGCCAGCAGGGCTTCCCGGGACAGGGCATCACCCCTCCACTTT | CASRASRDRASPLHF
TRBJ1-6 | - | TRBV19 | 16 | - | TGTGCCAGTAGTGACACGGGACTTTCCTATAATTCACCCCTCCACTTT | CASSDTGLSYNSPLHF
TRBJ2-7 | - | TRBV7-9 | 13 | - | TGTGCCACGGGGGTAGCTACCACCTACGAGCAGTACTTC | CATGVATTYEQYF
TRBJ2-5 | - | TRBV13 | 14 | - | TGTGCCAGCAGCTCAGGATGGACACAAGAGACCCAGTACTTC | CASSSGWTQETQYF
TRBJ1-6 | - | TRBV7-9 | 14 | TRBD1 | TGTGCCAGCAGCCAAGGGACAGGGCAGTCACCCCTCCACTTT | CASSQGTGQSPLHF
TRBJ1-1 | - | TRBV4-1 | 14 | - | TGCGCCAGCAGCCAAGTCGGATTGAACACTGAAGCTTTCTTT | CASSQVGLNTEAFF
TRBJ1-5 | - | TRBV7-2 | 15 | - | TGTGCCAGCAGCTCAAGGGGGTCTGGCAATCAGCCCCAGCATTTT | CASSSRGSGNQPQHF
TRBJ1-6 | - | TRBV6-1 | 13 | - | TGTGCCAGCCGCTGGGGCGAGGGTTCACCCCTCCACTTT | CASRWGEGSPLHF
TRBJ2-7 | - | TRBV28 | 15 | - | TGTGCCAGCAGTCCTGCAGGGGCGCGGTCCTACGAGCAGTACTTC | CASSPAGARSYEQYF
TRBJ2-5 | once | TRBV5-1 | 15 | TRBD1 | TGCGCCAGCAGCGTTACCGGGACAGCTGAAGAGACCCAGTACTTC | CASSVTGTAEETQYF
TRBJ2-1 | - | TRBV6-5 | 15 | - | TGTGCCACCCAGGGCCGCCTGTCGATGCACAATGAGCAGTTCTTC | CATQGRLSMHNEQFF
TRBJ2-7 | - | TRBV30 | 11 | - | TGTGCCTGGAGCAGGGTGCACGAGCAGTACTTC | CAWSRVHEQYF
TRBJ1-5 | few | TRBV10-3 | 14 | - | TGTGCCATCAGTGAGTCGGGGAGCAATCAGCCCCAGCATTTT | CAISESGSNQPQHF
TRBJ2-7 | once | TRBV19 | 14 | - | TGTGCCAGTAGTCGCTCCGGGGGTACCTACGAGCAGTACTTC | CASSRSGGTYEQYF
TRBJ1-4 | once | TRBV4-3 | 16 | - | TGCGCCAGCAGCCAAGCCTCCGGGGGAACTAATGAAAAACTGTTTTTT | CASSQASGGTNEKLFF
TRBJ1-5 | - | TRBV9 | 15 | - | TGTGCCAGCAGCGTAGAAGGGTATAGCAATCAGCCCCAGCATTTT | CASSVEGYSNQPQHF
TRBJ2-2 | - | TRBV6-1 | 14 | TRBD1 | TGTGCCAGCAGGGGACAGGGGTCTTTCGGGGAGCTGTTTTTT | CASRGQGSFGELFF
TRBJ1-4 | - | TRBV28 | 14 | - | TGTGCCAGCAGTTTAACGGGGACTCAGGAAAAACTGTTTTTT | CASSLTGTQEKLFF
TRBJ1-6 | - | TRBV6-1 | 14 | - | TGTGCCAGCAGTTCAGGGACCTATAATTCACCCCTCCACTTT | CASSSGTYNSPLHF
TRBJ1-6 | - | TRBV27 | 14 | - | TGTGCCAGCAGTTTCGGGCGGGCGGAATCACCCCTCCACTTT | CASSFGRAESPLHF
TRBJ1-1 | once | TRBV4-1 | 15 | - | TGCGCCAGCAGCCATATACAGGGAATTAACACTGAAGCTTTCTTT | CASSHIQGINTEAFF
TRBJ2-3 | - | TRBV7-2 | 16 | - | TGTGCCAGCAGCTTAGCGGGGATAGCGGTCACAGATACGCAGTATTTT | CASSLAGIAVTDTQYF
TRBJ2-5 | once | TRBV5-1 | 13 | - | TGCGCCAGCAGCTTGGTGACAGCCGAGACCCAGTACTTC | CASSLVTAETQYF
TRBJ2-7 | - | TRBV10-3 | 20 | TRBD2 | TGTGCCATCAGTGAGTCGATCTCACTAGCGGGGGTTACTCCCTCCTACGAGCAGTACTTC | CAISESISLAGVTPSYEQYF
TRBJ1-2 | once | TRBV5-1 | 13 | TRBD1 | TGCGCCAGCAGACAACAGGGGGCAGATGGCTACACCTTC | CASRQQGADGYTF
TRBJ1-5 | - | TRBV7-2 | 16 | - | TGTGCCAGCAGCTTAGGGACAGTCAATAGCAATCAGCCCCAGCATTTT | CASSLGTVNSNQPQHF
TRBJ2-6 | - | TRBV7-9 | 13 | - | TGTGCCAGCAGCACACCTGGGGCCAACGTCCTGACTTTC | CASSTPGANVLTF
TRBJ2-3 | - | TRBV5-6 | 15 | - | TGTGCCAGCAGCCCCACGGATGTCTACACAGATACGCAGTATTTT | CASSPTDVYTDTQYF
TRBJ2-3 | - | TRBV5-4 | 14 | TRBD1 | TGTGCCAGCAGCTTCCAGGGGGGCACAGATACGCAGTATTTT | CASSFQGGTDTQYF
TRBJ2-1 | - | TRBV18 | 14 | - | TGTGCCAGCTCACCACCCCCTGGTCCTAATGAGCAGTTCTTC | CASSPPPGPNEQFF
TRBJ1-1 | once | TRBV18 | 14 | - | TGTGCCAGCTCACTGGGGACCCTGAACACTGAAGCTTTCTTT | CASSLGTLNTEAFF
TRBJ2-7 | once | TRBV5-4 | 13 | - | TGTGCCAGCAGCTTTTCTATGGCTTACGAGCAGTACTTC | CASSFSMAYEQYF
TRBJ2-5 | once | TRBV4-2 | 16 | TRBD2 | TGTGCCAGCAGCCAATTAAGCGGGGGCTCGCCGGAGACCCAGTACTTC | CASSQLSGGSPETQYF
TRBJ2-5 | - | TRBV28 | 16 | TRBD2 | TGTGCCAGCAGTTCCGTGGGGACTAGCGCGCAAGAGACCCAGTACTTC | CASSSVGTSAQETQYF
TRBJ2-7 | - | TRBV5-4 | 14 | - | TGTGCCAGCAGCTCACGGGGACGTACGCCGGGGCAGTACTTC | CASSSRGRTPGQYF
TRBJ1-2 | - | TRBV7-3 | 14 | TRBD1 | TGTGCCAGCAGCTTAACGACAGGGGGCTATGGCTACACCTTC | CASSLTTGGYGYTF
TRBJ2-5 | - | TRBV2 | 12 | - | TGTGCCAGCAGTGTATTAGGGGAGACCCAGTACTTC | CASSVLGETQYF
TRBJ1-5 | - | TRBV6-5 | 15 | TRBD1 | TGTGCCAGCAGTTACTGGGACAGGGAGAATCAGCCCCAGCATTTT | CASSYWDRENQPQHF
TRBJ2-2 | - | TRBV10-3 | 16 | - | TGTGCCATCAGTGAAGGTGGGGGTTCTAATACCGGGGAGCTGTTTTTT | CAISEGGGSNTGELFF
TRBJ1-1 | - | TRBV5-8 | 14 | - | TGTGCCAGCAGCTTGGACCGTCAGGGGTCAGCAGCTTTCTTT | CASSLDRQGSAAFF
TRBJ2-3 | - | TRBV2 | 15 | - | TGTGCCAGCCGGCGGGGAGGAAGCTTCGCAGATACGCAGTATTTT | CASRRGGSFADTQYF
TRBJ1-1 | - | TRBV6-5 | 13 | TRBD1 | TGTGCCAGCAGGGTGACAGGGGACACTGAAGCTTTCTTT | CASRVTGDTEAFF
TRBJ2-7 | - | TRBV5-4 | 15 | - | TGTGCCAGCAGCTACTCCGGGACGGGAAGACCCGAGCAGTACTTC | CASSYSGTGRPEQYF
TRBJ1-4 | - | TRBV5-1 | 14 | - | TGCGCCAGCAGCGGGGGTTACGTGGGCGAAAAACTGTTTTTT | CASSGGYVGEKLFF
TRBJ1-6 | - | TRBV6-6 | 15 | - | TGTGCCAGCAGTTATAGGTCAGGGAGGAATTCACCCCTCCACTTT | CASSYRSGRNSPLHF
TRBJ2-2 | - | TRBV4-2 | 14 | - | TGTGCCAGCAGCCAAGCGGATGGGCCGGGGGAGCTGTTTTTT | CASSQADGPGELFF
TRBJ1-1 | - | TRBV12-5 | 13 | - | TGTGCTAGTGTTGAGGGGGAGTTCACTGAAGCTTTCTTT | CASVEGEFTEAFF
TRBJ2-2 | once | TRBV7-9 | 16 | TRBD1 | TGTGCCAGCAGCGCCTCCGGGACAGGGCCAACCGGGGAGCTGTTTTTT | CASSASGTGPTGELFF
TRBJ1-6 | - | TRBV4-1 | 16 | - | TGCGCCAGCAGCCAGGGGGGACGGGCATATAATTCACCCCTCCACTTT | CASSQGGRAYNSPLHF
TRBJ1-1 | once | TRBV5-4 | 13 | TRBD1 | TGTGCCAGCAGCTTAGACAGGGGAAGTGAAGCTTTCTTT | CASSLDRGSEAFF
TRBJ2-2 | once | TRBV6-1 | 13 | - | TGTGCCAGCAGTGAAGCGCGGGGCCGGGAGCTGTTTTTT | CASSEARGRELFF
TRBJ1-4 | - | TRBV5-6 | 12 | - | TGTGCCAGCAGCCTATACAATGAAAAACTGTTTTTT | CASSLYNEKLFF
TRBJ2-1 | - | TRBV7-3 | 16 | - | TGTGCCAGCAGCGCCGTCGGGTTAGCCACCTACAATGAGCAGTTCTTC | CASSAVGLATYNEQFF
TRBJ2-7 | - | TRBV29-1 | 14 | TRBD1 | TGCAGCGTTGCTGGGGGACAGGGGGCCTACGAGCAGTACTTC | CSVAGGQGAYEQYF
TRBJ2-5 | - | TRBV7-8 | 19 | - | TGTGCCAGCAGCTTAGTGGTATTGTTTGTACGGGACCTACAAGAGACCCAGTACTTC | CASSLVVLFVRDLQETQYF
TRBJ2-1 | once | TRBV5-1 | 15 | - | TGCGCCAGCAGCTGGACCGGGACGAGTAACAATGAGCAGTTCTTC | CASSWTGTSNNEQFF
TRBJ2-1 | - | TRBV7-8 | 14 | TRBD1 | TGTGCCAGCAGCCAAGGGACAGGGATCGATGAGCAGTTCTTC | CASSQGTGIDEQFF
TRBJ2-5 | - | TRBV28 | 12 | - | TGTGCCAGCAGCCCCTTGGTGGAGACCCAGTACTTC | CASSPLVETQYF
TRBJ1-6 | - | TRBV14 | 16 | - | TGTGCCAGCAGCCCCCTCCGGGGGACGGGGAATTCACCCCTCCACTTT | CASSPLRGTGNSPLHF
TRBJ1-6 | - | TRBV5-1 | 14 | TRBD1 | TGCGCCAGCAGCGAGGACAGGGTATATTCACCCCTCCACTTT | CASSEDRVYSPLHF